The 13 T cell receptor beta chains reported below all come from one sample, sequenced in a study of breast tumors, draining lymph nodes, adjacent tissues (dated by TCRdb to 2016 to 2017). The axillary draining lymph nodes of breast cancer patients were the source of the lymph node samples. The library was made by multiplex PCR. Data came from an Illumina HiSeq 2000. TCRdb reran the public reads through fastp at Q25 and MiXCR, keeping productive beta chains. Each CDR3 protein appears once, grouped with its most common genes and DNA. This sample holds around 140,000 distinct CDR3 sequences; about 22% were observed only once. The ten largest clones add up to under 3% of the sample. Sequencing input: axillary lymph node tissue. These receptors were collected from a female donor with breast cancer. Some clones in this sample may be carry-over from other donors' samples.

This chain connects TRBV3-2 to TRBJ1-5. TRBV3-2 is an annotated pseudogene. The CDR3 sequence is 15 residues long. The CDR3 nucleotides are TGTGCCAGCAGCCAAGAATGTGGGTCCGATCAGCCCCAGCATTTT. Translated, it gives CASSQECGSDQPQHF.

This rearrangement joins TRBV18 to TRBJ2-5, with unresolved D. The CDR3 is made up of 14 amino acids. The germline gives CDR1 KGHSH, CDR2 LQKENI. Trimming took off 1 base at V and 1 base at J, with 7 bases between the two ends. CDR3 protein: CASSPLVLQETQYF. In DNA, the CDR3 is TGTGCCAGCTCACCACTAGTCCTCCAAGAGACCCAGTACTTC.

The table lists this clonotype with a few counts. The chain recombines TRBV2 with TRBJ2-4; TRBD1 matches at 10 bases. CDR1 and CDR2 from the germline V gene are SNHLY and FYNNEI. The junction had 5 bases not matched to a gene; V was cut back by 5 bases and J by 4 bases. The CDR3 runs 15 residues. CDR3 region: CASSQTGQGKNIQYF. The CDR3 coding sequence is TGTGCCAGCAGTCAGACGGGACAGGGGAAAAACATTCAGTACTTC.

This clonotype was found many times. V is TRBV14 and J is TRBJ2-3; 11 bases align to TRBD2. Germline V gives CDR1 SGHDN, CDR2 FVKESK. The V and J ends lost 1 base and 9 bases, in that order; junction bases with no gene match: 9. There are 16 residues in the CDR3. The CDR3 DNA reads as TGTGCCAGCAGCCAAGTAGCGGGAGGGCGTCAGGGCACGCAGTATTTT. Translation: CASSQVAGGRQGTQYF. Using reference TRBV14 and TRBJ2-3 for the parts outside the CDR3, the full variable domain is EAGVTQFPSHSVIEKGQTVTLRCDPISGHDNLYWYRRVMGKEIKFLLHFVKESKQDESGMPNNRFLAERTGGTYSTLKVQPAELEDSGVYFCASSQVAGGRQGTQYFGPGTRLTVL.

Points on this clonotype: Since no conserved phenylalanine or tryptophan closes the CDR3, a read error is the likely cause. This chain connects TRBV6-6 to TRBJ2-6, with TRBD1 identical over 8 bases. Germline lookup yields CDR1 MNHNY and CDR2 SVGAGI (reference sequence). Unmatched junction bases numbered 9, after V lost 10 bases and J lost 1 base. The CDR3 extends over 16 amino acids. The CDR3 is CATTGQVSSGANVLTL. CDR3 in DNA: TGTGCCACCACGGGACAGGTCTCTTCTGGGGCCAACGTCCTGACTCTC.

A remark on this clonotype: With a much larger clone just one base away, this may be a read error. The V call is TRBV2, the J call TRBJ2-7; D is unresolved. Germline V gene lookup returns CDR1 SNHLY and CDR2 FYNNEI. CDR3 size: 13 residues. V gave up 2 bases and J gave up 2 bases, with 7 bases separating them. The CDR3 DNA reads TGTGCCAGCAGTGAAAATGGCCCCTACGAGCAGTACTTC. Its protein is CASSENGPYEQYF.

This CDR3 reads CASRGLPSTDTQYF. The CDR3 DNA follows: TGTGCCAGTAGGGGACTCCCTAGCACAGATACGCAGTATTTT. The chain recombines TRBV18 with TRBJ2-3, with D maybe TRBD2 (6 bases). The V gene's germline CDR1 is KGHSH and CDR2 LQKENI. CDR3 length: 14 amino acids. The V gene lost 9 bases and the J gene lost 0 bases, with 13 bases spanning the gap. The whole variable domain, filled in from reference TRBV18 and TRBJ2-3, reads NAGVMQNPRHLVRRRGQEARLRCSPMKGHSHVYWYRQLPEEGLKFMVYLQKENIIDESGMPKERFSAEFPKEGPSILRIQQVVRGDSAAYFCASRGLPSTDTQYFGPGTRLTVL.

There are many counts of this clonotype. The J gene is TRBJ2-1, the V gene TRBV30; D gene uncertain. Trimming pared 1 base from V and 0 bases from J, leaving 7 bases between. Germline V gives CDR1 GTSNPN, CDR2 SVGIG (reference sequence). The CDR3 runs 14 residues. CDR3 residues: CAWSGVSSYNEQFF. CDR3 DNA sequence: TGTGCCTGGAGTGGGGTGAGCTCCTACAATGAGCAGTTCTTC.

Ten or more counts support this clonotype. CDR3 nucleotides: TGCAGCGTTGAAACCTCCTACGAGCAGTACTTC. Its protein product is CSVETSYEQYF. The chain recombines TRBV29-1 with TRBJ2-7; D not resolved. The CDR3 is 11 residues long. Per germline, CDR1 SQVTM and CDR2 ANQGSEA. V lost 2 bases and J 0 bases, leaving 2 bases between the germline ends.

This clonotype appeared many times. This chain links TRBV29-1 with TRBJ2-7, with TRBD1 identical over 7 bases. Germline assignment: CDR1 SQVTM and CDR2 ANQGSEA. The length of the CDR3 is 11 residues. Trimming at V came to 7 bases and at J to 6 bases, leaving 6 bases not matched to a gene. The CDR3 DNA reads TGCAGCGGGATTAGGGGGCCCGAGCAGTACTTC. Its translation: CSGIRGPEQYF.

Ten or more counts support this clonotype. The chain is built from TRBV12-3 or TRBV12-4 and TRBJ1-5, with D unclear. Trimming removed 5 bases at V and 3 bases at J, with 8 bases between. The CDR3 has 13 residues. CDR3 region: CASSDLTNQPQHF. CDR3 nucleotide sequence: TGTGCCAGCAGTGACCTAACCAATCAGCCCCAGCATTTT.

Note on this clonotype: At one end the junction does not follow the germline gene, possibly because of a read error. The V and J genes are TRBV7-9 and TRBJ2-3; D perhaps matches TRBD1 (6 bases). The CDR3 consists of 15 residues. Germline lookup yields CDR1 SEHNR and CDR2 FQNEAQ (reference sequence). The DNA of the CDR3 is TGTGCCAGCAGCTCTCCGGGACACCACACAGATACGCAGTACTTT. It translates to CASSSPGHHTDTQYF.

This clonotype was seen ten or more times. The chain recombines TRBV9 with TRBJ2-7; possibly TRBD1 for D (6 bases). Trimming removed 3 bases from V and 2 bases from J, with 15 bases in between. The germline gives CDR1 SGDLS, CDR2 YYNGEE. This CDR3 contains 15 residues. The CDR3: CASSATGTPTYEQYF. The CDR3 DNA is TGTGCCAGCAGCGCAACCGGGACACCTACCTACGAGCAGTACTTC.